The T cell receptor beta chain under discussion was sequenced for a study of blood T cell repertoires in COVID-19. Study information: Material from acute and convalescent COVID-19 was sourced from the United States, Italy and Spain. T cells, B-cell-depleted T cells, or PBMCs supplied cDNA or gDNA.

The CDR3 totals 14 residues. V lost 6 bases, J lost 1 base, and 9 bases lay in between. The germline CDR1 and CDR2 sequences are WSHSY and SAAADI. Clones were read by immunoSEQ multiplex PCR, and TCRdb kept only the in-frame ones, dropping some. The repertoire includes approximately 130,000 clones, about 77% of them detected once, and 20% sits in the top ten. What was sequenced was peripheral blood. The TCR originated in a man older than 75 with acute or convalescent COVID-19. This sequence joins TRBV10-2 and TRBJ2-2; the D gene is possibly TRBD1 (5 bases). The CDR3 bases are TGCGCCAGCAGGAAAGGACAGAACACCGGGGAGCTGTTTTTT. Translation gives CASRKGQNTGELFF.